Below, 5 T cell receptor delta chains from the same sample are listed, as sequenced in a study of gamma-delta chains in newborns, infants, children. TCRdb ran CATT on the reads. The sample records under 1,500 delta-chain clones, roughly 2.2% being singletons. The specimen sequenced was blood. The receptors were sampled from a child in good health.

In its sample, this clone ranks as medium-sized. The chain joins TRDV1 to TRDJ1; 7 nucleotides align to TRDD2. The CDR3 is made up of 20 amino acids. Germline CDR1 is TSWWSYY and CDR2 is QGS. Trimming at V came to 4 bases and at J to 2 bases, leaving 22 bases not matched to a gene. The CDR3 region is CALGVFFPTGRTRGTDKLIF. CDR3 bases: TGTGCTCTTGGGGTGTTCTTTCCTACGGGGCGGACTCGCGGGACCGATAAACTCATCTTT.

This clone was picked up a small number of times. This may stem from a read error, because a much larger clone lies one nucleotide away. Other DNA sequences of this sample code for an identical CDR3. The chain couples TRDV1 to TRDJ1; perhaps D is TRDD2 or TRDD3 (5 bases each). The length of the CDR3 is 18 residues. From germline, CDR1 is TSWWSYY and CDR2 QGS. The CDR3: CALGVLRDPFLYTDKLIF. As DNA, the CDR3 is TGTGCCCTTGGGGTTCTACGGGACCCCTTCTTGTACACCGATAAACTCATCTTT.

This clone appeared a few times. A read error may explain this, as a much larger clone is one base away. This CDR3 is also generated by other DNA sequences in the sample. The rearrangement uses TRDV2 and TRDJ1; 13 nucleotides match TRDD3. CDR3 length equals 20 residues. The germline V gene has CDR1 GEAIGNYY and CDR2 EKD. V lost 1 base to trimming and J lost 0 bases; unmatched junction nucleotides: 13. CDR3 region: CACDTSYWGIRPLYTDKLIF. Written as DNA, the CDR3 is TGTGCCTGTGACACTTCTTACTGGGGGATACGCCCCCTCTACACCGATAAACTCATCTTT.

A remark on this clone: TCRdb assigns this DNA the protein of a much larger clone, which departs from its translation at residue 5; this likely reflects a read error, and the protein shown comes from translating the DNA. The gene calls are TRDV2 and TRDJ1, with 10 nucleotides matching TRDD3. The ends lost 3 bases at V and 3 bases at J; junction bases unmatched: 15. The CDR3 has 18 residues. The germline V gene has CDR1 GEAIGNYY and CDR2 EKD. The CDR3 reads CACDGLGTGGSSPDKLIF. The DNA for the CDR3 is TGTGCCTGTGACGGGCTGGGTACTGGGGGATCTTCCCCCGATAAACTCATCTTT.

The sample holds a few counts of this clone. This may arise from a read error, as a much more abundant clone is one base away. Other nucleotide sequences from this sample produce the same CDR3. This sequence joins TRDV1 and TRDJ1; perhaps TRDD2 as D (5 bases). Germline assignment: CDR1 TSWWSYY and CDR2 QGS. The CDR3 has 18 residues. Between the trimmed V and J ends, which lost 1 base and 2 bases, there was a span of 20 bases. This CDR3 is CALGEPPPYLGPTDKLIF. CDR3 bases: TGTGCTCTTGGGGAACCCCCCCCCTACTTGGGCCCAACCGATAAACTCATCTTT.